These T cell receptor beta chains were read from a single sample in a study of T cell responses to AZD1222 COVID-19 vaccine. Produced via immunoSEQ multiplex PCR; TCRdb's table is partial and in-frame only. This table has under 200,000 clones, 93% appearing once. Sequenced material: peripheral blood, taken on day 0 of AZD1222 vaccination. The receptors here all came from an adult in good health. Both conserved end residues are part of each CDR3.

cdr3_length	j_call	v_call	cdr3_aa
14	TRBJ1-2	TRBV5-1	CASSVTGFSDGYTF
16	TRBJ2-2	TRBV7-2	CASSSPGLAGSGELFF
13	TRBJ1-5	TRBV18	CASSLHLPQPQHF
15	TRBJ2-7	TRBV2	CASSVRLAGDSEQYF
14	TRBJ1-1	TRBV19	CASSIRRRHTEAFF
16	TRBJ1-1	TRBV5-6	CASSLALRGMNTEAFF
20	TRBJ2-7	TRBV4-2	CASSHLQTGTSGRDSYEQYF
14	TRBJ2-1	TRBV10-3	CAILAETSYNEQFF
14	TRBJ2-3	TRBV7-9	CASSSSGSTYTQYF
15	TRBJ2-7	TRBV3-1/TRBV3-2	CASSPRERGMPEQYF
14	TRBJ1-1	TRBV28	CASSLPGAETEAFF
18	TRBJ2-5	TRBV30	CAWSVRGAVRGGQETQYF
15	TRBJ2-1	TRBV19	CASTTSGGPAVVQFF
15	TRBJ2-7	TRBV7-9	CASSPEAGGGYEQYF
11	TRBJ1-1	TRBV7-9	CASSQYTEAFF
17	TRBJ1-6	TRBV27	CASSLSRDSSYNSPLHF
14	TRBJ1-2	TRBV6-5	CASRPGQGVYGYTF
14	TRBJ1-1	TRBV5-1	CASSLSGRDAEAFF
15	TRBJ1-1	TRBV11-2	CASSPQRTGGTEAFF
11	TRBJ1-1	TRBV11-2	CASSLGTEAFF
14	TRBJ1-3	TRBV11-2	CASSLMAEGNTIYF
15	TRBJ1-3	TRBV11-1	CASSSGPLDGNTIYF
14	TRBJ1-1	TRBV2	CASSDGVGTGRAFF
13	TRBJ2-2	TRBV6-6	CASFAVSGGELFF
15	TRBJ2-1	TRBV4-1	CASSQSVGSSNEQFF
15	TRBJ2-2	TRBV7-9	CASSFGGGNTGELFF
12	TRBJ1-4	TRBV7-8	CASSQDREKLFF
16	TRBJ1-3	TRBV5-1	CASRPSLGDSGNTIYF
17	TRBJ2-7	TRBV3-1/TRBV3-2	CASSQGWGQAEPYEQYF
11	TRBJ2-7	TRBV5-1	CASSLESEQYF
13	TRBJ2-7	TRBV6-5	CASSTEGALEQYF
16	TRBJ2-1	TRBV5-6	CASSWGLAGGSHEQFF
14	TRBJ2-2	TRBV3-1/TRBV3-2	CASSQVGNTGELFF
15	TRBJ1-4	TRBV2	CASNKGRATNEKLFF
15	TRBJ2-2	TRBV19	CASSNRALNTGELFF
15	TRBJ2-7	TRBV11-2	CASSPQTTGVGEQYF
16	TRBJ2-1	TRBV6-4	CASSDRGASGGDEQFF
16	TRBJ1-1	TRBV19	CASRSGQGIWNTEAFF
16	TRBJ2-1	TRBV7-8	CASSMDASSGRREQFF
16	TRBJ2-5	TRBV11-3	CATPGLANATQETQYF
13	TRBJ1-1	TRBV7-2	CASSPPGLFEAFF
16	TRBJ1-4	TRBV27	CASSPLTGGLGEKLFF
15	TRBJ1-6	TRBV7-9	CASSFTVSYNSPLHF
14	TRBJ2-1	TRBV5-4	CASSRTTTSNEQFF
15	TRBJ2-2	TRBV19	CASSILGRDTGELFF
10	TRBJ2-5	TRBV6-4	CASSLETQYF
15	TRBJ1-2	TRBV19	CASSKTGGSDYGYTF
16	TRBJ2-3	TRBV7-9	CASSPRDRLIRDTQYF
12	TRBJ1-2	TRBV24-1	CATSDFSDNYTF
16	TRBJ2-1	TRBV24-1	CATSDATRAGRNEQFF
15	TRBJ1-3	TRBV3-1/TRBV3-2	CASSPDGSSGNTIYF
17	TRBJ2-3	TRBV18	CASSPQSEGGTADTQYF
14	TRBJ1-1	TRBV5-5	CASSLGQMNTEAFF
19	TRBJ2-1	TRBV10-1	CASSKTSPGVAGSYNEQFF